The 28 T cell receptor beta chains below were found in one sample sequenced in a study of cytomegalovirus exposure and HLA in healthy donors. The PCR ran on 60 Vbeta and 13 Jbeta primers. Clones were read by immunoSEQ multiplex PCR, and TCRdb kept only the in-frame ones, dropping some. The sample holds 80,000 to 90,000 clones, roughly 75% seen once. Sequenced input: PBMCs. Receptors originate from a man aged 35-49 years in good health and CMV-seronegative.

The CDR3 DNA is TGTGCCTGGAGTGAGGGTAGCGGGAGAGTAGCAGATACGCAGTATTTT. The encoded protein is CAWSEGSGRVADTQYF. The chain employs TRBV30 and TRBJ2-3; 9 nucleotides agree with TRBD2. Losses at the gene ends were 1 base for V and 4 bases for J; bases not matched to a gene: 9. This CDR3 has 16 amino acids. In germline, CDR1 is GTSNPN, CDR2 SVGIG (reference sequence). The full variable domain, in which reference TRBV30 and TRBJ2-3 provide the parts outside the CDR3, is SQTIHQWPATLVQPVGSPLSLECTVEGTSNPNLYWYRQAAGRGLQLLFYSVGIGQISSEVPQNLSASRPQDRQFILSSKKLLLSDSGFYLCAWSEGSGRVADTQYFGPGTRLTVL.

The CDR3 region is CASSGGISAGYTF. The CDR3 DNA follows: TGTGCCAGCAGTGGAGGGATTTCAGCGGGCTACACCTTC. The rearrangement links TRBV6-5 to TRBJ1-2, with D unresolved. V was trimmed by 5 bases and J by 8 bases, leaving 15 bases between them. CDR3 size: 13 residues. From germline, CDR1 is MNHEY and CDR2 SVGAGI.

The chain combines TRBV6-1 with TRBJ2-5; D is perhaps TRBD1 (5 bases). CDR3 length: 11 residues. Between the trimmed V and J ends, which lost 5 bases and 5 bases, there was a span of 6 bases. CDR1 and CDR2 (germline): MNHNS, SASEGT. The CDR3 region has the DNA TGTGCCAGCAGTCGACAGGAGACCCAGTACTTC. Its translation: CASSRQETQYF.

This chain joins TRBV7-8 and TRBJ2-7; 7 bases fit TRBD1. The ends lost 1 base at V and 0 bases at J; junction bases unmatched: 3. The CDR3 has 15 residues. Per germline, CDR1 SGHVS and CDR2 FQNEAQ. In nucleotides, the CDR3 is TGTGCCAGCAGCTTAGGACAGGGAATCTCCTACGAGCAGTACTTC. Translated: CASSLGQGISYEQYF.

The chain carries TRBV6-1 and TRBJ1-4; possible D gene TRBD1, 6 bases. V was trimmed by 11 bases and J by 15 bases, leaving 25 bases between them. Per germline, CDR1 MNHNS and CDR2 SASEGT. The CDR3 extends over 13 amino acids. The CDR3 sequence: CAGSTGWVVMVFF. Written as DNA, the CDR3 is TGTGCCGGCTCGACAGGATGGGTTGTTATGGTGTTTTTT.

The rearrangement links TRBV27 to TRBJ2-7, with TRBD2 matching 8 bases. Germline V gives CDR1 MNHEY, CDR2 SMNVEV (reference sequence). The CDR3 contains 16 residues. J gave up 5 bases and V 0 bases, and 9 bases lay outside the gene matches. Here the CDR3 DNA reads TGTGCCAGCAGTTTATCCCCGAGCGGGAGTCGCCACGAGCAGTACTTC. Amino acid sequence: CASSLSPSGSRHEQYF.

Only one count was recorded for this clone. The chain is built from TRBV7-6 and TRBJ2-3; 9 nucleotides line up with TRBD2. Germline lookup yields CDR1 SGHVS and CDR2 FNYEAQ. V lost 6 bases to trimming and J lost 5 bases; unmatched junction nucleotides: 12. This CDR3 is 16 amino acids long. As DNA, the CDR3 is TGTGCCAGCAGTTACACCCGGACTAGCGATGGAGATACGCAGTATTTT. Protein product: CASSYTRTSDGDTQYF.

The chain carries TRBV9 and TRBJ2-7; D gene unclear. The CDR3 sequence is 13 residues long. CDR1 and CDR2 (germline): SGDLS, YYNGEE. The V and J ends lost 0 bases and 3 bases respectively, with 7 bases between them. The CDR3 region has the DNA TGTGCCAGCAGCGTAGATCCCGGCTACGAGCAGTACTTC. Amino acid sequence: CASSVDPGYEQYF.

The CDR3 loop is CASSLGQGADEQYF. The CDR3 DNA reads as TGCGCCAGCAGCTTGGGGCAGGGGGCCGACGAGCAGTACTTC. This chain joins TRBV5-1 and TRBJ2-7, with 8 bases matching TRBD1. The CDR3 consists of 14 residues. V was clipped by 0 bases and J by 5 bases; unmatched bases: 4. CDR1 is SGHRS and CDR2 is YFSETQ in the germline V gene.

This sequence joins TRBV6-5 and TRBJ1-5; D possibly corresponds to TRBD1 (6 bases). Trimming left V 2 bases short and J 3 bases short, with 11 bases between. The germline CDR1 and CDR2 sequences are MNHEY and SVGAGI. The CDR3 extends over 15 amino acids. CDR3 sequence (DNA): TGTGCCAGCAGTTACGGCAGGGGAAACAATCAGCCCCAGCATTTT. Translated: CASSYGRGNNQPQHF.

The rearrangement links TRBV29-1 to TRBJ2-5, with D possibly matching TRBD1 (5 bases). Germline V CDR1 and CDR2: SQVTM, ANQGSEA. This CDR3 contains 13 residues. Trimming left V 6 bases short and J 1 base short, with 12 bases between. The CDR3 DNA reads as TGCAGCGTCAGGGCCGGAGTCCAAGAGACCCAGTACTTC. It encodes CSVRAGVQETQYF.

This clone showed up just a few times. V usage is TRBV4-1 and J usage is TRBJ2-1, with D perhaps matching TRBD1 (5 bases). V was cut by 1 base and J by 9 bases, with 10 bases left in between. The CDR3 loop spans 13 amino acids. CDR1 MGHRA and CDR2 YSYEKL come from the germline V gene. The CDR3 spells CASSQVGAREQFF. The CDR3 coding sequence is TGCGCCAGCAGCCAAGTAGGGGCGCGTGAGCAGTTCTTC.

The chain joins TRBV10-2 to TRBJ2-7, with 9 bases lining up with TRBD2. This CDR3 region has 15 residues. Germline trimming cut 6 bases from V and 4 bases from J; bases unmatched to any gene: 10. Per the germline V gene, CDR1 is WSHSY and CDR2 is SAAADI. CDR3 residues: CASRLRSGGSYEQYF. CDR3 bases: TGCGCCAGCAGACTTCGTAGCGGGGGTAGTTACGAGCAGTACTTC.

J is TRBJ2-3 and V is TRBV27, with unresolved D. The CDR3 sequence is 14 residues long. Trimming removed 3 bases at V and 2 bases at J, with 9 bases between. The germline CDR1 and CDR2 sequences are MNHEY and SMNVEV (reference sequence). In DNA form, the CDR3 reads TGTGCCAGCAGTTTGACAAGACCCACAGATACGCAGTATTTT. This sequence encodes CASSLTRPTDTQYF.

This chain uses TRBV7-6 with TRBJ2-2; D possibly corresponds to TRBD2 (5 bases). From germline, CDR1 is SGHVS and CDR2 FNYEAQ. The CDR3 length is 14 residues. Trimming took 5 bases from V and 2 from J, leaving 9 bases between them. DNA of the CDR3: TGTGCCAGCAGCGTGGAGGCCAACACCGGGGAGCTGTTTTTT. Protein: CASSVEANTGELFF.

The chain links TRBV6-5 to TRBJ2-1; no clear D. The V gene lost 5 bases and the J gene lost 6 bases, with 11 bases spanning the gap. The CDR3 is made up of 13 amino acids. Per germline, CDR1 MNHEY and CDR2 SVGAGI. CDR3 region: CASSGTEVNEQFF. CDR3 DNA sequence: TGTGCCAGCAGTGGAACAGAAGTCAATGAGCAGTTCTTC.

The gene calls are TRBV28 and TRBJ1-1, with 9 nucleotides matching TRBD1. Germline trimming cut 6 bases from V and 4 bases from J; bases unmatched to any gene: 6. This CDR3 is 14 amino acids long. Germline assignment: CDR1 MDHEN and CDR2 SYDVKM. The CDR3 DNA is TGTGCCAGCAGGGGGACAGGGAGGTTCACTGAAGCTTTCTTT. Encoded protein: CASRGTGRFTEAFF.

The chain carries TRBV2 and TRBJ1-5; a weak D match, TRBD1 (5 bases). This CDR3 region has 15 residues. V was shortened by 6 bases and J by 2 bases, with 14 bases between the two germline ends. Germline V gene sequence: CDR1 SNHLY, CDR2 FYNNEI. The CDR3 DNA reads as TGTGCCAGCAGCGAAAGGGGCCTCGGCAATCAGCCCCAGCATTTT. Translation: CASSERGLGNQPQHF.

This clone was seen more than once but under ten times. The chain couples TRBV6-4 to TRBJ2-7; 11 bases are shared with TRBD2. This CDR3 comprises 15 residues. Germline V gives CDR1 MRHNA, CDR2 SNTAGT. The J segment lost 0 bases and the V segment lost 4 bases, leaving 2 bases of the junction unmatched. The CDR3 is CASSAGTSGSYEQYF. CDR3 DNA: TGTGCCAGCAGTGCCGGGACTAGCGGCTCCTACGAGCAGTACTTC.

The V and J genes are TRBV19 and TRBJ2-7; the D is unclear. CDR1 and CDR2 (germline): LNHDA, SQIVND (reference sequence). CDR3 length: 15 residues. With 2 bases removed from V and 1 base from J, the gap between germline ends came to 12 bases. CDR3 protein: CASSIMARPSYEQYF. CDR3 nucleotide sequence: TGTGCCAGTAGTATAATGGCCAGGCCTTCCTACGAGCAGTACTTC.

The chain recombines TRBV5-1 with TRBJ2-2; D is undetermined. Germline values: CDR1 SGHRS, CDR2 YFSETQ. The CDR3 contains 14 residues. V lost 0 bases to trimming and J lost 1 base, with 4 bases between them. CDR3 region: CASSLDQNTGELFF. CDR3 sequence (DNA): TGCGCCAGCAGCTTGGATCAGAACACCGGGGAGCTGTTTTTT.

CDR3 nucleotide sequence: TGCGCCAGCAGCTTGTCACTAGCAGCAGATACGCAGTATTTT. Protein product: CASSLSLAADTQYF. The chain links TRBV5-1 to TRBJ2-3; tentative D call: TRBD2 (6 bases). The germline V gene has CDR1 SGHRS and CDR2 YFSETQ. The CDR3 totals 14 residues. The germline V and J ends were trimmed by 1 base and 4 bases, with 10 bases remaining between them.

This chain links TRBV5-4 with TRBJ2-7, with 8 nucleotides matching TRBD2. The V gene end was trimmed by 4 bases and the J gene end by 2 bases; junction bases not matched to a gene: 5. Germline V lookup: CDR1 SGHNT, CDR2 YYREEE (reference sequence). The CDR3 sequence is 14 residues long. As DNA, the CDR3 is TGTGCCAGCAGCCCCGGGAGGGCGACCTACGAGCAGTACTTC. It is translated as CASSPGRATYEQYF.

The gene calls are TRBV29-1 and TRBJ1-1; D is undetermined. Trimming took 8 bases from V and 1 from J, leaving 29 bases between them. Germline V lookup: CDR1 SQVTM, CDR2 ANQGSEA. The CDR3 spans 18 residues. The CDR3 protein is CSIGGLLERRIPNTEAFF. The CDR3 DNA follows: TGCAGCATTGGAGGTCTACTCGAAAGACGTATCCCGAACACTGAAGCTTTCTTT.

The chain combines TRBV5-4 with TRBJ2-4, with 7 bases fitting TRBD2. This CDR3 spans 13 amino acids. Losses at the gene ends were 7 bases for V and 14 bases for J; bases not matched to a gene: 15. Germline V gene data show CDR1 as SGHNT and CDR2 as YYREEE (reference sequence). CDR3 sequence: CASGEGREVEEYF. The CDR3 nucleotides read TGTGCCAGCGGCGAAGGACGGGAGGTGGAGGAGTACTTC.

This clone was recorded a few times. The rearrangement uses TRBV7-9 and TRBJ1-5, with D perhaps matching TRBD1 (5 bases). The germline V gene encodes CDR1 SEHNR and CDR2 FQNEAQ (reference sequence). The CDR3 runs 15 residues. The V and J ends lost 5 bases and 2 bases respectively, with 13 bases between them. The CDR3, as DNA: TGTGCCAGCAGCCCTGGGGGGAGGGGCAATCAGCCCCAGCATTTT. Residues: CASSPGGRGNQPQHF.

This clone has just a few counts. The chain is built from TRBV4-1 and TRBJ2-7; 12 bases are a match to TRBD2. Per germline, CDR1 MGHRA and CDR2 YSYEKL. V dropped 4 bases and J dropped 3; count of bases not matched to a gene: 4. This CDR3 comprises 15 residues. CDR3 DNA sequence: TGCGCCAGCAGCCTGAAGGGACTAGCGGGCTACGAGCAGTACTTC. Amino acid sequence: CASSLKGLAGYEQYF.

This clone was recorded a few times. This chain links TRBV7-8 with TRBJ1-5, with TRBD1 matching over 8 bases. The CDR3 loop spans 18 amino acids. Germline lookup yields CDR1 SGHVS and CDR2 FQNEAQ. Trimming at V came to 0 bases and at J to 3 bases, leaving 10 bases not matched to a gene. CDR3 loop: CASSLARIVTGDNQPQHF. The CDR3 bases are TGTGCCAGCAGCTTAGCGCGGATTGTGACAGGGGACAATCAGCCCCAGCATTTT.